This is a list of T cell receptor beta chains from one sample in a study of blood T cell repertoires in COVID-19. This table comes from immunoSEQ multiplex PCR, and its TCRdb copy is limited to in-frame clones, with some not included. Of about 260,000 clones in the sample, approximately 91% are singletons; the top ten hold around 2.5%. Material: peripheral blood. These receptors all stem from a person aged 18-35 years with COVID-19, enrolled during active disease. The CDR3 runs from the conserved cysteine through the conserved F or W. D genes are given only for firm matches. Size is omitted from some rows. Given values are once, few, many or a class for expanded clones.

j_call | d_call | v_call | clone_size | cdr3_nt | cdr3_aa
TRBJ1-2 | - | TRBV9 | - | TGTGCCAGCAGCGTAGGCCGGGTTATCTATGGCTACACCTTC | CASSVGRVIYGYTF
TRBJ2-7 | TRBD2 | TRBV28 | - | TGTGCCAGCAGTCCTAGCTCTAGCGGGAGGGCCCTGTACTTC | CASSPSSSGRALYF
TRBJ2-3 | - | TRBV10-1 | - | TGCGCCAGCAGTGAGTTAGGAGCGGCTAGCACAGATACGCAGTATTTT | CASSELGAASTDTQYF
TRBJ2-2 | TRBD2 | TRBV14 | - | TGTGCCAGCAGCCCAACTAGCGGGAGGGGGACCGGGGAGCTGTTTTTT | CASSPTSGRGTGELFF
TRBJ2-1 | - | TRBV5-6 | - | TGTGCCAGCAGCTCGGGACTGAATGAGCAGTTCTTC | CASSSGLNEQFF
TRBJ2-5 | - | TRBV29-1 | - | TGCAGCGTTAACATTGACAGCCAAGAGACCCAGTACTTC | CSVNIDSQETQYF
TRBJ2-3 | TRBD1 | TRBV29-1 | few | TGCAGCGCCCCGGGAACAGGGGCAGATACGCAGTATTTT | CSAPGTGADTQYF
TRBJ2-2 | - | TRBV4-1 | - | TGCGCCAGCAGCCAAGGTCCGATCGGGGGTATGGACACCGGGGAGCTGTTTTTT | CASSQGPIGGMDTGELFF
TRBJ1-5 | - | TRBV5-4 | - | TGTGCCAGCAGCTTGGGTGGGGGCGCAAAGGGTCAGCCCCAGCATTTT | CASSLGGGAKGQPQHF
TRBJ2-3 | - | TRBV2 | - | TGTGCCAGCTGGAGGGCGGGCACAGATACGCAGTATTTT | CASWRAGTDTQYF
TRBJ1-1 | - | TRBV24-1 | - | TGTGCCACCAGTGATCCGAGCGTCGGGGGGGGCACTGAAGCTTTCTTT | CATSDPSVGGGTEAFF
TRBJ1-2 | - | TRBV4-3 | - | TGCGCCAGCAGCCAAGGAACAGGGCGCGGCTACACCTTC | CASSQGTGRGYTF
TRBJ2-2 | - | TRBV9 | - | TGTGCCAGCAGCCTCGGGAGCGGGGAGCTGTTTTTT | CASSLGSGELFF
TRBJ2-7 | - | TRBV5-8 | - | TGTGCCAGCAGCCCAGGGGTCGAAAAGTACGAGCAGTACTTC | CASSPGVEKYEQYF
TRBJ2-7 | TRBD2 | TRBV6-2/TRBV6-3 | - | TGTGCCAGCAGTTACTCGTCGGGAGGTCCCTACGAGCAGTACTTC | CASSYSSGGPYEQYF
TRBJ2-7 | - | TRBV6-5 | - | TGTGCCAGCAGTTACTCGTCCTACTCGCACGAGCAGTACTTC | CASSYSSYSHEQYF
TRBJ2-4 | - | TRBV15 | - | TGTGCCACCAGCCGCGACAGGACATCTCCCTGCGGCTTC | CATSRDRTSPCGF
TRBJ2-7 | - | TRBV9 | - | TGTGCCAGCAGCGTAGCGCGGGCGGAGAGTGCCTTGTACGAGCAGTACTTC | CASSVARAESALYEQYF
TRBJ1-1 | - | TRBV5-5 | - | TGTGCCAGCAGCTTAGAGGGCCCACAGAACACTGAAGCTTTCTTT | CASSLEGPQNTEAFF
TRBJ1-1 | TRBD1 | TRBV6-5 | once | TGTGCCAGCACCGAGCGGGGACAGGGGGCCGCTTTCTTT | CASTERGQGAAFF
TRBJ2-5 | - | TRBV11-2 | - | TGTGCCAGCAGCTTAACCGTCCCCGCTACAGAGACCCAGTACTTC | CASSLTVPATETQYF
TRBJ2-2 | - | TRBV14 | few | TGTGCCAGCAGCCGAAGACAGAACACCGGGGAGCTGTTTTTT | CASSRRQNTGELFF
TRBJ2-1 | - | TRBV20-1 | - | TGCAGTGCCCAAATCCATGAGCAGTTCTTC | CSAQIHEQFF
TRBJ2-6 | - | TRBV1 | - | TGCACCAGCAGCCACCGGGGTACTGGGGCCAACGTCCTGACTTTC | CTSSHRGTGANVLTF
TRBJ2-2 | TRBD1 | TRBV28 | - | TGTGCCAGCACTAAAAGACAGGGGGCGGACACCGGGGAGCTGTTTTTT | CASTKRQGADTGELFF
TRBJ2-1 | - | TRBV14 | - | TGTGCCAGCAGTCTTGACTGGAGCTCCTACAATGAGCAGTTCTTC | CASSLDWSSYNEQFF